What follows is one T cell receptor (beta chain) and its context. This entry comes from a study of blood T cell repertoires in COVID-19. The CDR3 covers 14 residues. Germline assignment: CDR1 KGHSH and CDR2 LQKENI. The V segment lost 3 bases and the J segment 7 bases; nucleotides outside the gene matches: 8. Original methodology: Amplifying reference gene primers gave estimates of nucleated cell counts. Method: immunoSEQ multiplex PCR; TCRdb's copy keeps in-frame clones and lacks some. V, J and clone size are those of that table, while D and trimming were read from the DNA. This sample has tens of thousands of clones, with around nine tenths found just once.

The gene calls are TRBV18 and TRBJ1-2; 7 positions match TRBD1. The sequenced sample consisted of peripheral blood. This clonotype was obtained from a woman aged 70-85 years with acute or convalescent COVID-19. The CDR3 nucleotides are TGTGCCAGCTCACCGCTCGGGACAGCCCCTGGCTACACCTTC. Translated, it gives CASSPLGTAPGYTF.